Included here is one T cell receptor beta chain sequence, with context. The entry originates in a study of blood T cell repertoires in COVID-19. Study-wide context: From the United States, Italy and Spain came samples of acute and convalescent COVID-19.

Sequencing was performed with immunoSEQ multiplex PCR; in TCRdb, only in-frame clones are kept and a portion is missing. The sample lists 300,000 to 400,000 clones, 90% occurring once. V gave up 3 bases and J gave up 0 bases; unmatched junction bases: 0. The CDR3 is 16 amino acids. From germline, CDR1 is SGHRS and CDR2 YFSETQ. Source material: PBMCs or T cells enriched from blood (not recorded which). The TCR comes from a man between 60 and 70 years old who had recovered from COVID-19. This rearrangement joins TRBV5-1 to TRBJ1-6, with TRBD1 matching over 10 bases. The CDR3 is CASSWTGGSYNSPLHF. The CDR3 nucleotides are TGCGCCAGCAGCTGGACAGGGGGCTCCTATAATTCACCCCTCCACTTT.